This T cell receptor (beta chain) was sequenced in a study of cytomegalovirus exposure and HLA in healthy donors. V was clipped by 2 bases and J by 4 bases, with 9 bases between them. Germline V gives CDR1 MNHEY, CDR2 SVGAGI. The CDR3 consists of 14 residues. The PCR ran on 60 Vbeta and 13 Jbeta primers. TCRdb's table, derived via immunoSEQ multiplex PCR, lists solely in-frame clones and lacks some. The sample has around 100,000 clones, roughly four fifths seen once. This chain links TRBV6-5 with TRBJ1-5, with D maybe TRBD1 (5 bases). This sequence originates from a female donor in good health and CMV-seropositive. The material sequenced was PBMCs. For the CDR3, the DNA is TGTGCCAGCAGTTACGGTCCAGGGAATCAGCCCCAGCATTTT. Its translation is CASSYGPGNQPQHF.